The rows below give T cell receptor beta chains drawn from one sample of a study of multiple sclerosis patients with progressive multifocal leukoencephalopathy. Profiled with immunoSEQ multiplex PCR; TCRdb holds only in-frame clones, not every one. This sample carries 25,000 to 35,000 clones, around 90% of them seen once, and the ten largest clones take over 0.95%. The sequenced sample consisted of PBMCs. These receptors were collected from a human donor with multiple sclerosis. The conserved cysteine and the conserved F or W are not part of the CDR3 here. Fields, in order: J gene, V gene, CDR3 length, CDR3 protein.

>TRBJ2-4|TRBV5-1|14
ASSLPTGQGENIQY
>TRBJ2-7|TRBV11-2|13
ASGEWRGGYYEQY
>TRBJ1-2|TRBV11-2|14
ASSSPRDRGTGGYT
>TRBJ2-2|TRBV11-3|12
ASSLGHSVGELF
>TRBJ2-1|TRBV19|14
ASSTSGGAVGSEQF
>TRBJ2-2|TRBV29-1|9
SVVDTGELF
>TRBJ1-2|TRBV5-6|12
ASSLWDRVQGYT
>TRBJ2-3|TRBV23-1|13
ASSSWERPPGTQY
>TRBJ2-5|TRBV19|12
ASSMFPQLETQY
>TRBJ2-7|TRBV18|12
ASSPTTETYEQY
>TRBJ1-2|TRBV7-3|13
ASSPQTGSVYGYT
>TRBJ2-5|TRBV11-2|11
ASSIGQGGTQY
>TRBJ1-2|TRBV25-1|13
ASSDLTGANYGYT
>TRBJ1-2|TRBV9|12
ASSVAPSNYGYT
>TRBJ2-2|TRBV6-5|13
ASSYSVGGNGELL
>TRBJ2-6|TRBV11-1|13
ASRSGSSGANVLT
>TRBJ2-7|TRBV29-1|12
SVEDRGLGTEQY
>TRBJ2-1|TRBV6-6|12
ASSLGTLRNEQF
>TRBJ1-1|TRBV28|15
ASSLFGGGDPNTEAF
>TRBJ1-3|TRBV6-6|11
ASGTGSGNTIY
>TRBJ2-7|TRBV6-1|14
ASSVGLAGGSYEQY
>TRBJ2-3|TRBV6-6|12
ASLGTSGTDTQY
>TRBJ1-2|TRBV2|12
ASGTWTDNYGYT
>.|TRBV5-1|13
ASSLDSLSSYEQY
>TRBJ2-5|TRBV11-2|11
ASSLGRWRTQY
>TRBJ2-1|TRBV19|14
ASSIRGGGFGNEQF